Detailed here is one T cell receptor (beta chain). Its target is not known. These data come from a study of vaccination effects on CD4 cells after COVID-19. About the research overall: Researchers reported culturing 2.1 million or so PBMC in each well, adding 8 to 10 IU/ml IL-2 and about 9.5 ug/ml peptides. Overall study results and limits: Marked contraction was observed in infection-induced and vaccine-induced clones late after vaccination.

CDR1 and CDR2 from the germline V gene are SSHAT and FNYEAQ (reference sequence). CDR3 length: 14 amino acids. The V and J ends lost 1 base and 8 bases, in that order; junction bases with no gene match: 6. Repertoires were generated with immunoSEQ multiplex PCR, while TCRdb's copy carries only in-frame clones and drops some. This table holds some 31,000 clones, 70% found once. Around day 10 of culture, CD4+ T cells were separated out. This TCR derives from a human donor who received a COVID-19 vaccine. V gene TRBV7-7 combines with J gene TRBJ2-3; the match to TRBD2 covers 7 bases. The sample consisted of CD4+ T cells from PBMCs cultured without peptide, taken before COVID-19 vaccination. The CDR3 region is CASSLERRGGTQYF. CDR3 bases: TGTGCCAGCAGCTTAGAGCGGCGCGGGGGTACGCAGTATTTT.